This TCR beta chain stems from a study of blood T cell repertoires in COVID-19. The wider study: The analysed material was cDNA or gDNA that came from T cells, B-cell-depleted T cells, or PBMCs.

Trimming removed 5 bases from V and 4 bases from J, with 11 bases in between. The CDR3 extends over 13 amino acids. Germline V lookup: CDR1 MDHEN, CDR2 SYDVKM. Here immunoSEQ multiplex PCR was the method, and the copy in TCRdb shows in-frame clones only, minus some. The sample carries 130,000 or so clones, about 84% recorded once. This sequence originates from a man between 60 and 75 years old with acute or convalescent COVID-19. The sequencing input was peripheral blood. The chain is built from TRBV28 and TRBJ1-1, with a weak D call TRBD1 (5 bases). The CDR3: CASSRQLGTEAFF. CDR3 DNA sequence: TGTGCCAGCAGTCGACAGTTAGGCACTGAAGCTTTCTTT. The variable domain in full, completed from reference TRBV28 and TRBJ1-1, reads DVKVTQSSRYLVKRTGEKVFLECVQDMDHENMFWYRQDPGLGLRLIYFSYDVKMKEKGDIPEGYSVSREKKERFSLILESASTNQTSMYLCASSRQLGTEAFFGQGTRLTVV.